This T cell receptor beta chain was found in a study of control samples from healthy donors and cancer patients. Per the germline V gene, CDR1 is ENHRY and CDR2 is SYGVKD. CDR3 length: 14 residues. Trimming shortened V by 2 bases and J by 6 bases, and 8 bases separated the two germline ends. Here immunoSEQ multiplex PCR was the method, and the copy in TCRdb shows in-frame clones only, minus some. The sample has 150,000 to 200,000 clones, 90% to 95% seen once; the top ten hold 7.5% to 8.5%. This clone occurred once. The V call is TRBV10-3, the J call TRBJ1-6; no clear D gene. The material sequenced was blood. The TCR sequence derives from a woman in her thirties or forties in good health. The CDR3 DNA sequence: TGTGCCATCAGTGAGGACCCAACTAATTCACCCCTCCACTTT. Its protein product is CAISEDPTNSPLHF.